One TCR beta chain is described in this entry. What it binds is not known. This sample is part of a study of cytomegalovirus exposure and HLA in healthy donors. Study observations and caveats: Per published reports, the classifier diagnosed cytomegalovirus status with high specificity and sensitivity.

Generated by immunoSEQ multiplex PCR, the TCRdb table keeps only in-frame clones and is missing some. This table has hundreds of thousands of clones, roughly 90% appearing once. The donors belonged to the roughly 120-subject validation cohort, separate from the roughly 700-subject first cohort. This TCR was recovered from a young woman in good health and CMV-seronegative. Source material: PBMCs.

As DNA, the CDR3 is TGTGCCACCAGCGTCGCGGATCAGCCCCAGCATTTT. Translating it yields CATSVADQPQHF. The V and J genes are TRBV15 and TRBJ1-5; D is ambiguous. Germline loops: CDR1 LNHNV, CDR2 YYDKDF (reference sequence). The CDR3 sequence is 12 residues long. The germline V and J ends were trimmed by 5 bases and 5 bases, with 7 bases remaining between them.